Listed below are T cell receptor beta chains from one sample, sequenced in a study of CD8+ T cells in alopecia areata. Sequencing was performed with immunoSEQ multiplex PCR; in TCRdb, only in-frame clones are kept and a portion is missing. The sample includes over 150,000 clones, just under 60% of them seen just once. Sequences were derived from CD4+ T cells sorted from blood, sampled at week 0. These receptors were taken from a human donor with alopecia areata. The CDR3 runs from the conserved cysteine through the conserved F or W. D genes are given only for firm matches. Clone sizes are given selectively: once, few, many, or a class where the clone is expanded.

clone size,V gene,J gene,D gene,CDR3 protein,CDR3 DNA
NA,TRBV2,TRBJ1-4,TRBD1,CASRAGTATNEKLFF,TGTGCCAGCAGAGCCGGGACAGCAACTAATGAAAAACTGTTTTTT
NA,TRBV10-3,TRBJ2-3,NA,CAIGQSTDTQYF,TGTGCCATAGGACAAAGCACAGATACGCAGTATTTT
NA,TRBV1,TRBJ2-7,NA,CTSSQVKQGHEQYF,TGCACCAGCAGCCAAGTTAAACAGGGCCACGAGCAGTACTTC
once,TRBV30,TRBJ1-5,TRBD1,CAWSAGTGGYPQHF,TGTGCCTGGAGTGCTGGGACAGGGGGGTACCCCCAGCATTTT
NA,TRBV6-5,TRBJ2-5,TRBD2,CASSYWASGGAQTQYF,TGTGCCAGCAGTTACTGGGCTAGCGGGGGGGCCCAGACCCAGTACTTC
few,TRBV4-2,TRBJ2-5,NA,CASSQDRTSYGGRYF,TGTGCCAGCAGCCAAGATAGGACGTCCTATGGCGGTCGGTACTTC
few,TRBV20-1,TRBJ2-1,NA,CSANSYNEQFF,TGCAGTGCTAACTCCTACAATGAGCAGTTCTTC
NA,TRBV30,TRBJ1-4,TRBD1,CAWSDGQGRSEKLFF,TGTGCCTGGAGTGACGGACAGGGAAGGAGTGAAAAACTGTTTTTT
NA,TRBV15,TRBJ2-7,TRBD1,CATSKTGEPYEQYF,TGTGCCACCAGCAAGACAGGGGAACCCTACGAGCAGTACTTC
few,TRBV2,TRBJ1-1,TRBD1,CASSETGTGLNTEAFF,TGTGCCAGCAGTGAAACAGGGACAGGGCTAAACACTGAAGCTTTCTTT
NA,TRBV29-1,TRBJ1-4,NA,CSVGIGRPNEKLFF,TGCAGCGTTGGTATCGGCAGACCAAATGAAAAACTGTTTTTT
NA,TRBV4-1,TRBJ2-3,NA,CASSQDRSGRGDTQYF,TGCGCCAGCAGCCAAGATCGAAGTGGTAGGGGAGATACGCAGTATTTT
once,TRBV29-1,TRBJ1-2,NA,CSVEDTNTRNYGYTF,TGCAGCGTTGAAGACACTAATACCCGTAACTATGGCTACACCTTC
NA,TRBV4-1,TRBJ2-7,NA,CASSQDLARGSSYEQYF,TGCGCCAGCAGCCAAGATCTAGCCAGGGGAAGCTCCTACGAGCAGTACTTC
NA,TRBV5-1,TRBJ2-7,NA,CASYESPSSYEQYF,TGCGCCAGCTACGAAAGCCCAAGCTCCTACGAGCAGTACTTC
NA,TRBV4-1,TRBJ1-2,NA,CASSQPGRRYGYTF,TGCGCCAGCAGCCAACCGGGACGGCGCTATGGCTACACCTTC
NA,TRBV5-1,TRBJ2-3,NA,CASTSASGASTDTQYF,TGCGCCAGCACCTCAGCGTCGGGGGCAAGCACAGATACGCAGTATTTT
NA,TRBV5-1,TRBJ2-7,TRBD1,CASSYATGTGLYEQYF,TGCGCCAGCAGCTACGCGACCGGGACAGGGTTGTACGAGCAGTACTTC
many,TRBV30,TRBJ2-1,NA,CAWSVHPPNEQFF,TGTGCCTGGAGTGTACACCCCCCCAATGAGCAGTTCTTC
NA,TRBV6-1,TRBJ2-3,NA,CASSESRGQSTDTQYF,TGTGCCAGCAGTGAGTCGAGGGGCCAAAGCACAGATACGCAGTATTTT
NA,TRBV2,TRBJ1-1,NA,CASRDTGRDEAFF,TGTGCCAGCAGAGATACCGGAAGAGATGAAGCTTTCTTT
once,TRBV5-1,TRBJ1-2,NA,CASSVSGYAYGYTF,TGCGCCAGCAGCGTATCAGGGTACGCCTATGGCTACACCTTC
NA,TRBV10-3,TRBJ2-3,NA,CAISEAGAFTQYF,TGTGCCATCAGTGAGGCAGGGGCGTTTACGCAGTATTTT
NA,TRBV4-1,TRBJ1-5,NA,CASSQPWGADNQPQHF,TGCGCCAGCAGCCAGCCTTGGGGGGCCGATAATCAGCCCCAGCATTTT
NA,TRBV6-5,TRBJ2-7,NA,CASSSVSGTYEQYF,TGTGCCAGCAGTTCGGTTAGCGGTACCTACGAGCAGTACTTC
NA,TRBV4-2,TRBJ1-5,NA,CASSQDKSQPQHF,TGTGCCAGCAGCCAAGATAAGAGTCAGCCCCAGCATTTT
few,TRBV2,TRBJ2-7,NA,CASSESRSQQYF,TGTGCCAGCAGTGAGAGCCGTTCGCAGCAGTACTTC
NA,TRBV5-1,TRBJ2-6,NA,CASSLMTGSGANVLTF,TGCGCCAGCAGCTTGATGACAGGCTCTGGGGCCAACGTCCTGACTTTC
few,TRBV27,TRBJ1-6,NA,CASSREGNPKSPLHF,TGTGCCAGCAGTAGGGAGGGAAACCCGAAATCACCCCTCCACTTT
NA,TRBV18,TRBJ1-1,NA,CASSPFENTEAFF,TGTGCCAGCTCACCATTCGAGAACACTGAAGCTTTCTTT
NA,TRBV7-9,TRBJ2-7,NA,CASSLTGGTYEQYF,TGTGCCAGCAGCTTGACAGGAGGGACCTACGAGCAGTACTTC
NA,TRBV25-1,TRBJ2-2,NA,CASRVSSSTGELFF,TGTGCCAGCAGGGTATCTAGTAGCACCGGGGAGCTGTTTTTT
NA,TRBV4-1,TRBJ1-1,TRBD1,CASSQDYGTGGVEAFF,TGCGCCAGCAGCCAAGATTACGGAACAGGGGGCGTTGAAGCTTTCTTT
NA,TRBV5-1,TRBJ2-3,NA,CASQGTDTQYF,TGCGCCAGTCAGGGGACAGATACGCAGTATTTT
NA,TRBV25-1,TRBJ2-5,NA,CASSESTDTRPQETQYF,TGTGCCAGCAGTGAATCGACGGACACTAGACCCCAAGAGACCCAGTACTTC
NA,TRBV5-6,TRBJ2-7,TRBD1,CASSLYISAGQGGYEQYF,TGTGCCAGCAGCTTGTACATTTCGGCGGGACAGGGAGGATACGAGCAGTACTTC
NA,TRBV6-6,TRBJ1-2,NA,CASMLLRDSNYGYTF,TGTGCCAGCATGTTGCTACGCGACAGCAACTATGGCTACACCTTC